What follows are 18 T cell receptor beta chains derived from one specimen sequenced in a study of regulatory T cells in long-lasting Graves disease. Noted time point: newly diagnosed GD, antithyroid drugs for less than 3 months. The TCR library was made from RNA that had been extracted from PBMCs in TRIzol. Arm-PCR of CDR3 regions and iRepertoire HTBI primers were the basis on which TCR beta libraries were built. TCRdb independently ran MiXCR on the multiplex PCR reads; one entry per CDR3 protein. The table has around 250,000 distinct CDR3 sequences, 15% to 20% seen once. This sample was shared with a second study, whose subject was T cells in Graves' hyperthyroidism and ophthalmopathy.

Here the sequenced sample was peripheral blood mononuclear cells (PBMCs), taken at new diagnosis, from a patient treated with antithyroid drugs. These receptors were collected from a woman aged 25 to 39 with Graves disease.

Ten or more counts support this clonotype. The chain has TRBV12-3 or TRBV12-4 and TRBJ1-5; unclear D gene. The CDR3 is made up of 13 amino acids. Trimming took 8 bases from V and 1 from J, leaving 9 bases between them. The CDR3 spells CASGELSNQPQHF. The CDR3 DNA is TGTGCCAGCGGTGAGTTAAGCAATCAGCCCCAGCATTTT.

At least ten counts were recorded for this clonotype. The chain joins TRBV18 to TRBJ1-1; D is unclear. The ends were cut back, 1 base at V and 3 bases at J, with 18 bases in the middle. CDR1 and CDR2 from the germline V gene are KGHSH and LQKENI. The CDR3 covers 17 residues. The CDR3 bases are TGTGCCAGCTCACCACTCCCCAGTATCATGGAGGACACTGAAGCTTTCTTT. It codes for CASSPLPSIMEDTEAFF.

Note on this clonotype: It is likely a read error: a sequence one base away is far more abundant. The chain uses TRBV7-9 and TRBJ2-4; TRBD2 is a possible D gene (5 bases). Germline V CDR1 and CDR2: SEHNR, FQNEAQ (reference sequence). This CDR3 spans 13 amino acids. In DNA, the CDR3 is TGTGCCAGCAGCTTAGTTGGCAGCAATGAGCGGTTCTTC. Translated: CASSLVGSNERFF.

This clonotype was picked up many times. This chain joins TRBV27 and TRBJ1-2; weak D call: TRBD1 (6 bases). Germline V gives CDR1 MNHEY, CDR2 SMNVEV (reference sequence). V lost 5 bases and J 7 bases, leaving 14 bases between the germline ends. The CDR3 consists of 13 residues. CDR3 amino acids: CASSRGEGSGYTF. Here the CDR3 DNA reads TGTGCCAGCAGTAGGGGGGAAGGTTCTGGCTACACCTTC.

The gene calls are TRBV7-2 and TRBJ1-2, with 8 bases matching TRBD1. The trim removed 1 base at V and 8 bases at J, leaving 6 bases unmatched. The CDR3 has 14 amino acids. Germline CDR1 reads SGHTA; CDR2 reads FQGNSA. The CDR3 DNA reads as TGTGCCAGCAGCTTAGGACAGGGGTTGCGAGGCTACACCTTC. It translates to CASSLGQGLRGYTF. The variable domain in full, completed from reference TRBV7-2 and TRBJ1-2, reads GAGVSQSPSNKVTEKGKDVELRCDPISGHTALYWYRQSLGQGLEFLIYFQGNSAPDKSGLPSDRFSAERTGGSVSTLTIQRTQQEDSAVYLCASSLGQGLRGYTFGSGTRLTVV.

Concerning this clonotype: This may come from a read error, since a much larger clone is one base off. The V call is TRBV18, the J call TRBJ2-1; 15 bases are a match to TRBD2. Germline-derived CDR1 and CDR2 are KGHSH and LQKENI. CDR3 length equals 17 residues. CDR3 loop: CVSSPAGLAGGLNEQFF. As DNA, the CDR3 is TGTGTCAGCTCACCAGCGGGACTAGCGGGGGGCCTAAATGAGCAGTTCTTC.

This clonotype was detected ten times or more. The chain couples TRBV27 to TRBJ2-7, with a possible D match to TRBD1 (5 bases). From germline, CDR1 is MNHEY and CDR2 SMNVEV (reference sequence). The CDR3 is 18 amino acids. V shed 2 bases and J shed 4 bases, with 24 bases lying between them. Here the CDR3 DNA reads TGTGCCAGCAGTTTAAGCCCCCCTCAACAGGTAGTGCCGTACGAGCAGTACTTC. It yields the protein CASSLSPPQQVVPYEQYF.

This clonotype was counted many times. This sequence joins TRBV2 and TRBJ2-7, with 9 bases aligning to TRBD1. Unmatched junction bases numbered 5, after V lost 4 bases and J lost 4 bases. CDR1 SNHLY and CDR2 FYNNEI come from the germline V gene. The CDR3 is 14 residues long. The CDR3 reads CASSGTGEGYEQYF. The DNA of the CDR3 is TGTGCCAGCAGTGGGACAGGGGAAGGTTACGAGCAGTACTTC.

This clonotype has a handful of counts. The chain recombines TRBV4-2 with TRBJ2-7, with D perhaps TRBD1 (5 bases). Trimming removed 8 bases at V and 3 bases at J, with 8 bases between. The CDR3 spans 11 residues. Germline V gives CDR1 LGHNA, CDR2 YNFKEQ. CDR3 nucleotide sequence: TGTGCCAGCGGCAGGGACTACGAGCAGTACTTC. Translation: CASGRDYEQYF.

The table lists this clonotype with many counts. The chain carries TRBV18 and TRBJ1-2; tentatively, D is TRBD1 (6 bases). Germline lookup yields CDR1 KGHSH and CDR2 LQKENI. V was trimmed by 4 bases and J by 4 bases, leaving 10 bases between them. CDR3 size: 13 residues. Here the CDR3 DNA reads TGTGCCAGCTCACAGGACAGCCTCTATGGCTACACCTTC. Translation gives CASSQDSLYGYTF.

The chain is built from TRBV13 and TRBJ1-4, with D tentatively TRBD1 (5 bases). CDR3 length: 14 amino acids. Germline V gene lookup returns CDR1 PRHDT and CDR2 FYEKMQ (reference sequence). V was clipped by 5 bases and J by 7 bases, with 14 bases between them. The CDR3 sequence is CASSQGGAGEKLFF. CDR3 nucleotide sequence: TGTGCCAGCAGCCAGGGAGGGGCGGGTGAAAAACTGTTTTTT.

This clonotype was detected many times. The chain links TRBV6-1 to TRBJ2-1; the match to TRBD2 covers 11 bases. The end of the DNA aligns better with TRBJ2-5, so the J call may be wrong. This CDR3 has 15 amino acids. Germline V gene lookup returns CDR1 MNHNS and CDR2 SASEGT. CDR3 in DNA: TGTGCCAGCAGACCCACTAGCGGGGGAGGGGAGACCCAGTACTTC. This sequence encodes CASRPTSGGGETQYF.

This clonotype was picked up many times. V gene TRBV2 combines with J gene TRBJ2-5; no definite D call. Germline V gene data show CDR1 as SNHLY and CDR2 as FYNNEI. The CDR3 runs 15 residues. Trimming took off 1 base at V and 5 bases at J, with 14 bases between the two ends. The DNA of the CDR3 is TGTGCCAGCAGTGAAGTAAGGGTGATGGGGGAGACCCAGTACTTC. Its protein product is CASSEVRVMGETQYF.

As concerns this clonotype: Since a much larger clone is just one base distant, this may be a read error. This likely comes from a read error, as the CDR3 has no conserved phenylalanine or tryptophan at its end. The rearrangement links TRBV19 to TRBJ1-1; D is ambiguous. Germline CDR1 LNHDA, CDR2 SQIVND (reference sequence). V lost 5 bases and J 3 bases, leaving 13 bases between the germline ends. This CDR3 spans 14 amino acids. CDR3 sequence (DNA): TGTGCCAGTAGTTGGTCGGTTCAATACACTGAAGCTTTCCTT. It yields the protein CASSWSVQYTEAFL.

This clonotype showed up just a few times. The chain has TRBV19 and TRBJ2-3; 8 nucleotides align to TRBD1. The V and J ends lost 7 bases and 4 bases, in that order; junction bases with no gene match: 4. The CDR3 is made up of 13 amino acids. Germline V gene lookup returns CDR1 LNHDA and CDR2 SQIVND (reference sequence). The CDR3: CASTQGVADTQYF. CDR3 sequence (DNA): TGTGCCAGTACACAGGGGGTCGCAGATACGCAGTATTTT.

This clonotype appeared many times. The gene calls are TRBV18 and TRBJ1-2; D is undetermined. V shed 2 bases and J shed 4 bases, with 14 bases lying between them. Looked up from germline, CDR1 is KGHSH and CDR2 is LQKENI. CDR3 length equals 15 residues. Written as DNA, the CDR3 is TGTGCCAGCTCACCAACGCTAGAAGGCGCCTATGGCTACACCTTC. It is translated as CASSPTLEGAYGYTF. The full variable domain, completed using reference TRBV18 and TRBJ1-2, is NAGVMQNPRHLVRRRGQEARLRCSPMKGHSHVYWYRQLPEEGLKFMVYLQKENIIDESGMPKERFSAEFPKEGPSILRIQQVVRGDSAAYFCASSPTLEGAYGYTFGSGTRLTVV.

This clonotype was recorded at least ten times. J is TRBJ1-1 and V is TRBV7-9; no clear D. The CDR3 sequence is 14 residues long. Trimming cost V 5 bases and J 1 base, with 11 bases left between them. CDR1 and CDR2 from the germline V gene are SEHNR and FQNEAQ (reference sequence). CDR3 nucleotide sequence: TGTGCCAGCAGCCTACCGCGGGGGAACACTGAAGCTTTCTTT. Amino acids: CASSLPRGNTEAFF. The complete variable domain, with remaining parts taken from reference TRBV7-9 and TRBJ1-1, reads DTGVSQNPRHKITKRGQNVTFRCDPISEHNRLYWYRQTLGQGPEFLTYFQNEAQLEKSRLLSDRFSAERPKGSFSTLEIQRTEQGDSAMYLCASSLPRGNTEAFFGQGTRLTVV.

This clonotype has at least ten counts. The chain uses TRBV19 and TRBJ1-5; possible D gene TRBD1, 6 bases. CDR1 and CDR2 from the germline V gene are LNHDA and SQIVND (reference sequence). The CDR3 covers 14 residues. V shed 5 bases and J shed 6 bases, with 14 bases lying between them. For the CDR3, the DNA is TGTGCCAGTAGTTTCCAGGGAGGGGGTCAGCCCCAGCATTTT. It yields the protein CASSFQGGGQPQHF.